The 23 T cell receptor beta chains below were found in one sample sequenced in a study of beta chain features in type 1 diabetes. Expressed TCRB transcripts got sequenced, as all isolated RNA was reverse transcribed. Data came from immunoSEQ multiplex PCR; TCRdb stores just in-frame clones and leaves some out. The sample includes fewer than 350,000 clones, about 15% of them seen just once. For these TCRs, the target antigens are not known. General study points: TCRB CDR3s from Type 1 diabetes patients were moderately but significantly shorter in all four CD4+ subsets.

The specimen was naive CD4+ T cells from blood. The receptors originated from a man aged 18 to 35 with type 1 diabetes.

The rearrangement uses TRBV2 and TRBJ1-2, with a weak D call TRBD1 (5 bases). The germline gives CDR1 SNHLY, CDR2 FYNNEI. The germline V and J ends were trimmed by 5 bases and 4 bases, with 14 bases remaining between them. The CDR3 length is 14 residues. The CDR3, as DNA: TGTGCCAGCAGTCTGCAGGGATCGATCTATGGCTACACCTTC. This codes for CASSLQGSIYGYTF.

The chain employs TRBV6-6 and TRBJ1-2, with D maybe TRBD1 (6 bases). The germline V gene encodes CDR1 MNHNY and CDR2 SVGAGI (reference sequence). V was trimmed by 6 bases and J by 5 bases, leaving 13 bases between them. The CDR3 has 13 residues. The CDR3 loop reads CASSPDRPYGYTF. DNA for the CDR3: TGTGCCAGCAGCCCTGACAGGCCGTATGGCTACACCTTC.

The CDR3 loop reads CASSWAGSTEQYF. DNA of the CDR3: TGTGCCAGCTCCTGGGCGGGATCGACCGAGCAGTACTTC. The J gene is TRBJ2-7, the V gene TRBV7-2; a possible D gene is TRBD2 (6 bases). V lost 8 bases to trimming and J lost 6 bases, with 17 bases between them. The CDR3 is 13 residues long. CDR1 and CDR2 (germline): SGHTA, FQGNSA.

The genes are TRBV5-1 and TRBJ1-5; possible D gene TRBD1, 5 bases. Germline values: CDR1 SGHRS, CDR2 YFSETQ. The CDR3 consists of 15 residues. Trimming removed 4 bases from V and 4 bases from J, with 15 bases in between. The CDR3 DNA reads as TGCGCCAGCAGCCGCTCAGGGATGGTAAATCAGCCCCAGCATTTT. Amino acids: CASSRSGMVNQPQHF.

The V gene is TRBV28, the J gene TRBJ2-5; perhaps TRBD2 as D (5 bases). The CDR3 covers 13 residues. Germline values: CDR1 MDHEN, CDR2 SYDVKM. Trimming shortened V by 2 bases and J by 5 bases, and 9 bases separated the two germline ends. CDR3 nucleotide sequence: TGTGCCAGCAGTTTAGGAGGTTTCGAGACCCAGTACTTC. Its translation: CASSLGGFETQYF.

The chain carries TRBV6-6 and TRBJ2-2, with D possibly matching TRBD1 (6 bases). Germline V gene lookup returns CDR1 MNHNY and CDR2 SVGAGI (reference sequence). The CDR3 length is 13 residues. V lost 5 bases and J lost 3, with 7 bases in between. The CDR3 sequence is CASSTGYTGELFF. In DNA form, the CDR3 reads TGTGCCAGCAGTACAGGGTACACCGGGGAGCTGTTTTTT.

In its sample, this clone was seen a few times. This chain connects TRBV11-2 to TRBJ2-7; tentatively, D is TRBD2 (6 bases). Trimming removed 0 bases at V and 7 bases at J, with 22 bases between. Germline V gene lookup returns CDR1 SGHAT and CDR2 FQNNGV. CDR3 length: 17 amino acids. The CDR3 bases are TGTGCCAGCAGCTTAGAGGAATGGGGGAGGCCAGGAGGGGAGCAGTACTTC. Its translation: CASSLEEWGRPGGEQYF.

CDR3 sequence (DNA): TGTGCCAGCAGCCAAGTTCCTCGCACCGGGGGGGCGCGGGGCTACACCTTC. This translates into CASSQVPRTGGARGYTF. The genes are TRBV14 and TRBJ1-2; perhaps TRBD1 as D (6 bases). Trimming stripped 1 base from V and 8 bases from J, with 23 bases between. CDR3 size: 17 residues. CDR1 is SGHDN, CDR2 FVKESK, per germline.

This clone has only a few counts. This chain uses TRBV29-1 with TRBJ1-2; 8 bases align to TRBD1. The V gene's germline CDR1 is SQVTM and CDR2 ANQGSEA. The length of the CDR3 is 13 residues. With 3 bases clipped from V and 8 bases from J, the junction kept 8 bases outside the gene matches. CDR3 region: CSVDRGRAEGYTF. DNA for the CDR3: TGCAGCGTTGACAGGGGGCGAGCGGAGGGCTACACCTTC.

The chain links TRBV30 to TRBJ2-5, with TRBD1 matching 7 bases. This CDR3 region has 14 residues. Germline CDR1 GTSNPN, CDR2 SVGIG (reference sequence). Trimming took 7 bases from V and 4 from J; bases not matched to a gene: 12. CDR3 in DNA: TGTGCCTTAACGCTGACAGGGTATCGAGAGACCCAGTACTTC. Protein product: CALTLTGYRETQYF.

A few counts support this clone. This CDR3 is CASSQEGGRSDTQYF. The CDR3 DNA reads as TGTGCCAGCAGCCAAGAGGGCGGGAGGTCAGATACGCAGTATTTT. This chain connects TRBV4-2 to TRBJ2-3, with 8 bases identical to TRBD2. V was pared by 0 bases and J by 4 bases, with 3 bases of the junction left unmatched. This CDR3 contains 15 residues. The germline gives CDR1 LGHNA, CDR2 YNFKEQ.

This clone turned up a few times. This chain joins TRBV18 and TRBJ1-4; D unresolved. V was clipped by 0 bases and J by 8 bases, with 13 bases between them. This CDR3 comprises 15 residues. Germline V gene data show CDR1 as KGHSH and CDR2 as LQKENI. CDR3 loop: CASSPPPGSGEKLFF. In DNA, the CDR3 is TGTGCCAGCTCACCACCGCCCGGGAGTGGAGAAAAACTGTTTTTT.

CDR3: CASSLVRSDTQYF. The CDR3 DNA sequence: TGTGCCAGCAGCTTAGTTCGGTCAGATACGCAGTATTTT. The J gene is TRBJ2-3, the V gene TRBV7-2; D unresolved. The CDR3 runs to 13 residues. Trimming removed 1 base from V and 4 bases from J, with 6 bases in between. Germline V gene lookup returns CDR1 SGHTA and CDR2 FQGNSA.

The sample holds a few counts of this clone. CDR3: CASSAGLAGNNEQFF. The CDR3 nucleotides read TGCGCCAGCAGCGCCGGACTAGCGGGAAACAATGAGCAGTTCTTC. V usage is TRBV5-1 and J usage is TRBJ2-1, with TRBD2 matching 12 bases. This CDR3 is 15 amino acids long. CDR1 is SGHRS, CDR2 YFSETQ, per germline. The V segment lost 4 bases and the J segment 5 bases; nucleotides outside the gene matches: 4.

This clone came up a few times. The chain recombines TRBV30 with TRBJ1-2, with D perhaps matching TRBD1 (6 bases). There are 12 residues in the CDR3. Trimming stripped 4 bases from V and 4 bases from J, with 10 bases between. Germline CDR1 GTSNPN, CDR2 SVGIG (reference sequence). In nucleotides, the CDR3 is TGTGCCTGGACAGGGGTTGGCTATGGCTACACCTTC. Translated, it gives CAWTGVGYGYTF.

This chain links TRBV5-1 with TRBJ1-1; the D gene is possibly TRBD1 (5 bases). The germline V gene has CDR1 SGHRS and CDR2 YFSETQ. The V end was cut by 2 bases, the J end by 0 bases, with 11 bases between. This CDR3 has 15 residues. The CDR3 DNA follows: TGCGCCAGCAGCTTAGGGACTCAGTTGAACACTGAAGCTTTCTTT. It is translated as CASSLGTQLNTEAFF.

The chain couples TRBV5-4 to TRBJ2-1, with 8 bases lining up with TRBD2. The CDR3 totals 16 residues. V shed 0 bases, J shed 7 bases, and the junction held 9 bases outside the gene matches. CDR1 and CDR2 (germline): SGHNT, YYREEE (reference sequence). The CDR3 sequence is CASSLGGAGGINEQFF. The CDR3, as DNA: TGTGCCAGCAGCTTGGGCGGCGCGGGAGGTATAAATGAGCAGTTCTTC.

This clone was seen more than once but under ten times. This chain links TRBV28 with TRBJ2-7, with 9 bases aligning to TRBD1. CDR1 is MDHEN, CDR2 SYDVKM, per germline. The junction had 10 bases not matched to a gene; V was cut back by 5 bases and J by 5 bases. This CDR3 is 15 amino acids long. The CDR3 sequence: CASSLPGQGSHEQYF. CDR3 coding DNA: TGTGCCAGCAGTCTCCCGGGACAGGGTTCGCACGAGCAGTACTTC.

This sequence joins TRBV28 and TRBJ1-2; weak D call: TRBD1 (5 bases). This CDR3 has 16 residues. Germline CDR1 is MDHEN and CDR2 is SYDVKM. Trimming took 5 bases from V and 3 from J, leaving 19 bases between them. CDR3 in DNA: TGTGCCAGCAGTCCCCCCCAAGGTGGAGGGGACTATGGCTACACCTTC. This translates into CASSPPQGGGDYGYTF.

This clone was detected a few times. The chain uses TRBV27 and TRBJ2-1; 8 bases agree with TRBD2. Germline-derived CDR1 and CDR2 are MNHEY and SMNVEV (reference sequence). V dropped 9 bases and J dropped 6; count of bases not matched to a gene: 10. The CDR3 has 14 amino acids. CDR3 sequence reads: CASRRGLGVNEQFF. The CDR3 nucleotides read TGTGCCAGTAGGCGGGGACTAGGGGTCAATGAGCAGTTCTTC.

DNA for the CDR3: TGTGCCAGCAGCGATAGGGTTTGGGGGACAAGTTATGATGGCTACACCTTC. The encoded protein is CASSDRVWGTSYDGYTF. V gene TRBV2 combines with J gene TRBJ1-2; possible D gene TRBD1, 6 bases. The germline CDR1 and CDR2 sequences are SNHLY and FYNNEI. This CDR3 contains 17 residues. Trimming cost V 6 bases and J 6 bases, with 26 bases left between them. The entire variable domain, with the rest obtained from reference TRBV2 and TRBJ1-2, is as follows: EPEVTQTPSHQVTQMGQEVILRCVPISNHLYFYWYRQILGQKVEFLVSFYNNEISEKSEIFDDQFSVERPDGSNFTLKIRSTKLEDSAMYFCASSDRVWGTSYDGYTFGSGTRLTVV.

The genes are TRBV10-3 and TRBJ1-6; D ambiguous. Germline CDR1 ENHRY, CDR2 SYGVKD. The CDR3 runs to 12 residues. Trimming took 7 bases from V and 10 from J, leaving 11 bases between them. The CDR3 region has the DNA TGTGCCATCATGAGGGAAGGATCACCCCTCCACTTT. It is translated as CAIMREGSPLHF.

The rearrangement links TRBV7-9 to TRBJ1-1, with 10 bases aligning to TRBD1. Germline V gene lookup returns CDR1 SEHNR and CDR2 FQNEAQ (reference sequence). V dropped 5 bases and J dropped 6; count of bases not matched to a gene: 12. The CDR3 spans 16 residues. The CDR3 region has the DNA TGTGCCAGCAGCCTCGACCAGGGACAGGGGCGATCTGAAGCTTTCTTT. This translates into CASSLDQGQGRSEAFF.